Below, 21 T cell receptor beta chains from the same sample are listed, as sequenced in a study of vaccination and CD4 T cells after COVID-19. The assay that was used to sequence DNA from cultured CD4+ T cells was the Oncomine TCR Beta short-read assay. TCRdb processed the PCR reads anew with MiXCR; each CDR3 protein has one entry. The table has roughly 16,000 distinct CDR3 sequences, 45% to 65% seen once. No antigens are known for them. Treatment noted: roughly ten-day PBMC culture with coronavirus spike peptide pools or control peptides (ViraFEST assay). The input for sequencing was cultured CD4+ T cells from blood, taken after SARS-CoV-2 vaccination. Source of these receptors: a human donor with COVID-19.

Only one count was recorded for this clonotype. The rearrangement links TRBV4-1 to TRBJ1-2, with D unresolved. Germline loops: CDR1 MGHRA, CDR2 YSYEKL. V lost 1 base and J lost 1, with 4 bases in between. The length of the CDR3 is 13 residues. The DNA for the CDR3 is TGCGCCAGCAGCCAAGGGAATAACTATGGCTACACCTTC. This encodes CASSQGNNYGYTF.

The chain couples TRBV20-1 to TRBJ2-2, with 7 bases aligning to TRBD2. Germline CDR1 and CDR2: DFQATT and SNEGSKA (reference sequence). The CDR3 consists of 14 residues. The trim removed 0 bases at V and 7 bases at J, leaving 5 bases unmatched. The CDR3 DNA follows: TGCAGTGCTAGAGATTCGCGGGGGATCGGGGAGCTGTTTTTT. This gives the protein CSARDSRGIGELFF.

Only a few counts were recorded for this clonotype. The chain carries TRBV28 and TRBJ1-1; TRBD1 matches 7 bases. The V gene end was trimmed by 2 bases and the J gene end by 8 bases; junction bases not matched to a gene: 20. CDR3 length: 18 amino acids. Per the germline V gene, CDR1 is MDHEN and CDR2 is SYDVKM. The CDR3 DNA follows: TGTGCCAGCAGTTTAATGGCCACCTCGACAGGGTACTCCCCCGAAGCTTTCTTT. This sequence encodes CASSLMATSTGYSPEAFF.

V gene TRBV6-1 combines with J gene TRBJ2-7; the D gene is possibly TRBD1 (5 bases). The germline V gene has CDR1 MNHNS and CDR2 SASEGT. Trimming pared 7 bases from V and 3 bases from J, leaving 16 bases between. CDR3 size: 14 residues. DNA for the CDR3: TGTGCCAGCACCACGTCGGGCAGGGACTACGAGCAGTACTTC. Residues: CASTTSGRDYEQYF.

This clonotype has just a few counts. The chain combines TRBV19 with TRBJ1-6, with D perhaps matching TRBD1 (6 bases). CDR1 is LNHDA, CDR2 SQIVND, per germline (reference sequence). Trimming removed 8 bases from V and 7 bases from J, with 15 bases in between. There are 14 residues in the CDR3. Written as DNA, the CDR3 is TGTGCCAGTCACACCCAGGGGTTGAATTCACCCCTCCACTTT. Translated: CASHTQGLNSPLHF.

DNA for the CDR3: TGCGCCAGCAGTGATTCTGGGGCCAACGTCCTGACTTTC. Translating gives CASSDSGANVLTF. V gene TRBV10-1 combines with J gene TRBJ2-6; no definite D call. CDR1 and CDR2 (germline): WNHNN, SYGVQD (reference sequence). The V gene lost 3 bases and the J gene lost 1 base, with 1 base spanning the gap. CDR3 length equals 13 residues.

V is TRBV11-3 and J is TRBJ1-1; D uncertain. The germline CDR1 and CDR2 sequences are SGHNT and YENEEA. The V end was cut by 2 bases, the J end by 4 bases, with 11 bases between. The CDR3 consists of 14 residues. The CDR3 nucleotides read TGTGCCAGCAGCTTAATCGACGAGGGCACTGAAGCTTTCTTT. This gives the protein CASSLIDEGTEAFF.

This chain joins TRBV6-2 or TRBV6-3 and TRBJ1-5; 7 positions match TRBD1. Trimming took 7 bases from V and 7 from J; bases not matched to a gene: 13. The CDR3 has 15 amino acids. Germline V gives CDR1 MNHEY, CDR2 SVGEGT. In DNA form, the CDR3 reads TGTGCCAGCACCGAGCCGGAGGGGGCCGAACAGCCCCAGCATTTT. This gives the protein CASTEPEGAEQPQHF.

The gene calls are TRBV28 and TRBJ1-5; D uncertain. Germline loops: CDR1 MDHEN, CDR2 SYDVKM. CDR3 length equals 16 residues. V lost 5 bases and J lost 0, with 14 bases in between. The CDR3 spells CASSVGGVNSNQPQHF. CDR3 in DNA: TGTGCCAGCAGTGTTGGAGGAGTCAATAGCAATCAGCCCCAGCATTTT.

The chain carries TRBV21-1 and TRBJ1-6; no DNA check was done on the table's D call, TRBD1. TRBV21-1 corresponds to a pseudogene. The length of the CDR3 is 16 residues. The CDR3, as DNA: TGTGCCAGCATTTCACCGGGACCCCGCCGGGGATCACCCCTCCACTTT. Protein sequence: CASISPGPRRGSPLHF.

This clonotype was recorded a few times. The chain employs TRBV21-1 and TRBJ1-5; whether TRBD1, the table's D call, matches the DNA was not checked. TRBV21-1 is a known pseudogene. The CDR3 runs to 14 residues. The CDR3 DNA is TGTCTGGGGGGGGAAGTCTATAGCAATCAGCCCCAGCATTTT. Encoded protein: CLGGEVYSNQPQHF.

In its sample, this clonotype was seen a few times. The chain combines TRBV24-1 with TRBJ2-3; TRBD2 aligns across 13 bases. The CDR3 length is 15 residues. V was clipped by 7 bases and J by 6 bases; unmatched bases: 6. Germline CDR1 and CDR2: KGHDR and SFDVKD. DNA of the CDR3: TGTGCCACCAGGACCGAACTAGCGGGAGGGGATACGCAGTATTTT. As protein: CATRTELAGGDTQYF.

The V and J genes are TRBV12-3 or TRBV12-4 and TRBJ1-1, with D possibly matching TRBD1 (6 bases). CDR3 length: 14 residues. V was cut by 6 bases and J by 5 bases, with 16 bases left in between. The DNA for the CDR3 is TGTGCCAGCAGGGTAGGGGGGCGGGTGACTGAAGCTTTCTTT. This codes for CASRVGGRVTEAFF.

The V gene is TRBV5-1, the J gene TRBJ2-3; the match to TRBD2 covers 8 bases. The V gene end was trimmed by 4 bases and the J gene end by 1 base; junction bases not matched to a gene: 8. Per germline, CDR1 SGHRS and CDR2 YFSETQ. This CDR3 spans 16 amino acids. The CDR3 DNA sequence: TGCGCCAGCAGCCCGGGGGGGACGGGGGGCACAGATACGCAGTATTTT. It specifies CASSPGGTGGTDTQYF.

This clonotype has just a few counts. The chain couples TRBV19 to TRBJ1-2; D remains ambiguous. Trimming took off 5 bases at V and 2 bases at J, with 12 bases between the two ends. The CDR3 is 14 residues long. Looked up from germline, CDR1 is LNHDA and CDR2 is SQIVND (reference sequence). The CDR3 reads CASSRLEGNYGYTF. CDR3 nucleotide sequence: TGTGCCAGTAGTCGGCTAGAGGGAAACTATGGCTACACCTTC.

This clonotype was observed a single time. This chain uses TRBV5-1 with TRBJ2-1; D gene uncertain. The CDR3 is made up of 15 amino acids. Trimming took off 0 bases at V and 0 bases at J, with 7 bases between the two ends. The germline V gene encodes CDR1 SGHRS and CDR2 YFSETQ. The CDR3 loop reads CASSLDPYSYNEQFF. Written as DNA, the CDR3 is TGCGCCAGCAGCTTGGACCCGTACTCCTACAATGAGCAGTTCTTC.

CDR3: CAWKPGRGLLRVYGYTF. The CDR3 DNA reads as TGTGCCTGGAAACCCGGCAGGGGGCTTCTTCGGGTTTATGGCTACACCTTC. The chain carries TRBV30 and TRBJ1-2; TRBD1 matches 8 bases. This CDR3 region has 17 residues. V shed 4 bases, J shed 5 bases, and the junction held 18 bases outside the gene matches. Germline-derived CDR1 and CDR2 are GTSNPN and SVGIG (reference sequence).

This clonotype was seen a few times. This CDR3 is CASSIQGNQPQHF. DNA of the CDR3: TGTGCCAGCAGCATACAGGGGAATCAGCCCCAGCATTTT. This chain links TRBV7-2 with TRBJ1-5; 7 bases are a match to TRBD1. Germline CDR1 reads SGHTA; CDR2 reads FQGNSA. J was trimmed by 4 bases and V by 5 bases; bases with no gene match: 2. The CDR3 has 13 amino acids.

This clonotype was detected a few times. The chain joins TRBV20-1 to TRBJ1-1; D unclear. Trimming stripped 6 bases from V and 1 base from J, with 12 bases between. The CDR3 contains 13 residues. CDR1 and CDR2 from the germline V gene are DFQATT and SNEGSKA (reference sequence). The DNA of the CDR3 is TGCAGTGCCTTAGGACGGACGAACACTGAAGCTTTCTTT. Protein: CSALGRTNTEAFF.

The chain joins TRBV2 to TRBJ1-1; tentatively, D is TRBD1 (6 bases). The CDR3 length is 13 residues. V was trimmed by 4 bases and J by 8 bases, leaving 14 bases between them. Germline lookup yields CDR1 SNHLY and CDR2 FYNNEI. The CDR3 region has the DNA TGTGCCAGCAGTGGAGGGGGAGACAGGGAAGCTTTCTTT. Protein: CASSGGGDREAFF.

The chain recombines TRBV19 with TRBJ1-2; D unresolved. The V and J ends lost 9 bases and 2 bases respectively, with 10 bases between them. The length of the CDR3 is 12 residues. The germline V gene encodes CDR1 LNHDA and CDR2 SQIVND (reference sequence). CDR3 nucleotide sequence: TGTGCCAGCCGGATGGGCAACTATGGCTACACCTTC. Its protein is CASRMGNYGYTF.